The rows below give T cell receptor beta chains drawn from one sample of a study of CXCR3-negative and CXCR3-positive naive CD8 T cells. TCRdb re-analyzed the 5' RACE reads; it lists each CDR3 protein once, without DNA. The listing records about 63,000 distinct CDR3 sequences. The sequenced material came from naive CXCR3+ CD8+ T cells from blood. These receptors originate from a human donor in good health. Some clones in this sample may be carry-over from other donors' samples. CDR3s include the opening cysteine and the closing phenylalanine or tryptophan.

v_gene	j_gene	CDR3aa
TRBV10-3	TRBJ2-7	CAIRPTDNYEQYF
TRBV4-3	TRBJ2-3	CASSPRSGSTDTQYF
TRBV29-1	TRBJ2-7	CSVEDPVGAQYF
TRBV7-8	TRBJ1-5	CASSLDPGSTEPQHF
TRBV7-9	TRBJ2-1	CASSLVLAGDNEQFF
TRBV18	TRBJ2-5	CASSPGAGLHPIQETQYF
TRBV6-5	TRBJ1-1	CASSQRPYTEAFF
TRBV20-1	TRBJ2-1	CSARWTGGKNEQFF
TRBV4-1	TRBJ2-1	CASSQPLDNEQFF
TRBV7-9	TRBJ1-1	CASRNLDAGDTEAFF
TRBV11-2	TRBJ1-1	CASSWDGPADTFF
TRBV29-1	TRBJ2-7	CSVLEGPYEQYF
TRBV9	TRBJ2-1	CASSTLAGGAYNEQFF
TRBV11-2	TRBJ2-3	CASSLDARDPAQYF
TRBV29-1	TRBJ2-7	CSVRQGLTYEQYF
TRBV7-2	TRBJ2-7	CASSFFRGDAYEQYF
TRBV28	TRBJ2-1	CASRTGQSSYNEQFF
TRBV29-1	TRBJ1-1	CSVDGGPTEAFF
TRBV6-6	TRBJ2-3	CASSYGLGGSDTQYF
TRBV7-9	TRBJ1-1	CASSLGRGLVNTEAFF
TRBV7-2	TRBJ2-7	CASSLGQGLSSYEQYF
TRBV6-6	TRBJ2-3	CASSYFRDLSTDTQYF
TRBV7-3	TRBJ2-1	CASSLTSGDHNEQFF
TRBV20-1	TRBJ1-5	CSAREAPGQGIGNQPQHF
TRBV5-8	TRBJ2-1	CASSRGAGTHDEQFF
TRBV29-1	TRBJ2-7	CSVEWGQDYEQYF
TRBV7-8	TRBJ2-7	CASSLGRAYEQYF
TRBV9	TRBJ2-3	CASSASGVADTQYF
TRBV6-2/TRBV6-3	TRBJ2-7	CASGYYGYEQYF
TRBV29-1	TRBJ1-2	CSVEDPLYYGYTF
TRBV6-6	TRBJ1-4	CASSYFPDREKLFF
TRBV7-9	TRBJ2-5	CASSKSRDRDPKETQYF
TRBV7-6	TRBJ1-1	CASSTGIPYTEAFF
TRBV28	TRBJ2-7	CASSFRGLASYEQYF
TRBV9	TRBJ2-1	CASSVRTGPYDNEQFF
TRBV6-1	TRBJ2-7	CASTRTSGGLYEQYF
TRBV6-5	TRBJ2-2	CASSLSGTTGELFF
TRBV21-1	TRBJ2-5	CASSKEALAGEETQYF
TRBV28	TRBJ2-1	CASRRAGGVYNEQFF
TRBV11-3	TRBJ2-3	CASSLSLAGAHTDTQYF
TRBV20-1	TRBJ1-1	CSAYGTGITEAFF
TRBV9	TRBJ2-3	CASSVDLPDTQYF
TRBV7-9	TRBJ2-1	CATHLSGGASEQFF
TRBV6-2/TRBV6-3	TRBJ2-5	CASRDRTVSLETQYF
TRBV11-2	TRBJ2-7	CASSLGQGNYEQYF
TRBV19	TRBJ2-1	CASSIGGRAYYNEQFF
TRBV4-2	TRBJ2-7	CASSHVGTSGGWQYF
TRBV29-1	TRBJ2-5	CSGRLAGWMGIETQYF
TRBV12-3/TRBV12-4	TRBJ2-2	CASSFTGVTGELFF
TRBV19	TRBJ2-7	CASSTQEREQYF